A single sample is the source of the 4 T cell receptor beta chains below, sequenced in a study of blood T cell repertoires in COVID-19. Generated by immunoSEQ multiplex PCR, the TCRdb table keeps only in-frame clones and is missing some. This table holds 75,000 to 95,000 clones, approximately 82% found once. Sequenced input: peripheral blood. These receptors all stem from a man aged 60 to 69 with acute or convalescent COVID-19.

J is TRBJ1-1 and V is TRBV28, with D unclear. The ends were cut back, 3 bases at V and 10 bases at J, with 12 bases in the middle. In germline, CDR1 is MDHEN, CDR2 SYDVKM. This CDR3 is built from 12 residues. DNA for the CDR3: TGTGCCAGCAGTTTCGGTGTCGCTCGAGCTTTCTTT. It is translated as CASSFGVARAFF.

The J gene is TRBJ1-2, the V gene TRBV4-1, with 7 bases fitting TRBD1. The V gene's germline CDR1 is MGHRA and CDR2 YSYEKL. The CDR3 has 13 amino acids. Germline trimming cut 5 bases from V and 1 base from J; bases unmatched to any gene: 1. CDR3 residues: CASSYRGNYGYTF. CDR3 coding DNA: TGCGCCAGCAGCTACAGGGGTAACTATGGCTACACCTTC.

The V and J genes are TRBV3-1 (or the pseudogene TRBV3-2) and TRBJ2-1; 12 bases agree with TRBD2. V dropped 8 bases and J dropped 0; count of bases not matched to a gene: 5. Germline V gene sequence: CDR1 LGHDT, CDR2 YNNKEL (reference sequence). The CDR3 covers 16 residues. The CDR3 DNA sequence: TGTGCCAGCTTTCCTAGCGGGGGGGCCTCCTACAATGAGCAGTTCTTC. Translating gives CASFPSGGASYNEQFF.

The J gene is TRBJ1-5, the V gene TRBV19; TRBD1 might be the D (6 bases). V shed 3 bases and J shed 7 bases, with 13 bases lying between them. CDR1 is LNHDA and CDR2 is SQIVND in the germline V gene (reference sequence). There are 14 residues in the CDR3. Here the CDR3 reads CASSIRRGGQPQHF. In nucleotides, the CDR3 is TGTGCCAGTAGTATTCGCAGGGGAGGGCAGCCCCAGCATTTT. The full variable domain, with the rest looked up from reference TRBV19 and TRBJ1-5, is DGGITQSPKYLFRKEGQNVTLSCEQNLNHDAMYWYRQDPGQGLRLIYYSQIVNDFQKGDIAEGYSVSREKKESFPLTVTSAQKNPTAFYLCASSIRRGGQPQHFGDGTRLSIL.